These 10 T cell receptor beta chains were sequenced from one sample in a study of a mutant IDH1 vaccine in newly diagnosed glioma. Regarding time point: week 23, last vaccination. Doses consisted of 300 ug of mutant IDH1 20-mer peptide each, paired with topical imiquimod. These TCRs are of unknown antigen specificity. Sequencing used immunoSEQ multiplex PCR; TCRdb keeps in-frame clones, though not all of them. The profile covers 50,000 to 85,000 clones, with 84% appearing a single time and about 14% taken by the ten largest. Sample: PBMCs, taken from a glioma patient whose treatment included an IDH1 peptide vaccine. The source of these receptors is a man aged 18 to 29 with glioma.

CDR3 sequence: CASRGRWNTEAFF. CDR3 nucleotides: TGTGCCAGCAGAGGACGCTGGAACACTGAAGCTTTCTTT. J is TRBJ1-1 and V is TRBV2; D call uncertain. The CDR3 extends over 13 amino acids. Germline CDR1 and CDR2: SNHLY and FYNNEI. The ends were cut back, 6 bases at V and 1 base at J, with 9 bases in the middle.

V usage is TRBV19 and J usage is TRBJ2-7; D may match TRBD1 or TRBD2 (5 bases each). The length of the CDR3 is 15 residues. The germline CDR1 and CDR2 sequences are LNHDA and SQIVND (reference sequence). Deletions cut 4 bases from V and 4 bases from J, with 17 bases between. CDR3 sequence (DNA): TGTGCCAGTAGTACAGGGAGCCCCGGCAGATACGAGCAGTACTTC. Protein: CASSTGSPGRYEQYF.

The chain joins TRBV7-6 to TRBJ1-3; 9 bases align to TRBD1. Germline V gives CDR1 SGHVS, CDR2 FNYEAQ. J gave up 0 bases and V 4 bases, and 4 bases lay outside the gene matches. This CDR3 contains 16 residues. CDR3 nucleotides: TGTGCCAGCAGCTCACGGGACAGGGCCTCTGGAAACACCATATATTTT. It specifies CASSSRDRASGNTIYF.

The chain couples TRBV27 to TRBJ1-2; maybe TRBD1 (6 bases). CDR3 length: 15 amino acids. V dropped 4 bases and J dropped 4 bases, with 16 bases sitting between them. Germline assignment: CDR1 MNHEY and CDR2 SMNVEV (reference sequence). CDR3 sequence: CASSYKTGRGYGYTF. DNA of the CDR3: TGTGCCAGCAGTTACAAAACAGGGCGGGGCTATGGCTACACCTTC.

The chain has TRBV4-2 and TRBJ1-4; tentative D call: TRBD1 (6 bases). Per the germline V gene, CDR1 is LGHNA and CDR2 is YNFKEQ. Trimming removed 0 bases at V and 8 bases at J, with 13 bases between. This CDR3 has 15 amino acids. CDR3 residues: CASSQDRTVSEKLFF. The CDR3 nucleotides read TGTGCCAGCAGCCAAGATCGGACAGTTTCGGAAAAACTGTTTTTT.

The V gene is TRBV7-2, the J gene TRBJ1-2; D may be TRBD1 (5 bases). The germline V gene has CDR1 SGHTA and CDR2 FQGNSA. Trimming took off 2 bases at V and 2 bases at J, with 12 bases between the two ends. The CDR3 consists of 15 residues. This chain's CDR3 is CASSLSGTGNYGYTF. Written as DNA, the CDR3 is TGTGCCAGCAGCTTATCTGGGACTGGAAACTATGGCTACACCTTC.

CDR3 sequence: CASSPADGELFF. The DNA for the CDR3 is TGCGCCAGCAGCCCTGCCGACGGGGAGCTGTTTTTT. The chain joins TRBV4-3 to TRBJ2-2; no definite D call. The CDR3 runs 12 residues. Germline values: CDR1 LGHNA, CDR2 YSLEER. The V end was cut by 4 bases, the J end by 7 bases, with 7 bases between.

The V call is TRBV6-5, the J call TRBJ1-5; TRBD1 matches at 8 bases. CDR1 and CDR2 (germline): MNHEY, SVGAGI. The J segment lost 3 bases and the V segment lost 1 base, leaving 5 bases of the junction unmatched. The CDR3 length is 16 residues. The CDR3 is CASSYLGTGLNQPQHF. The CDR3 DNA follows: TGTGCCAGCAGTTACTTAGGGACAGGACTCAATCAGCCCCAGCATTTT.

The V gene is TRBV2, the J gene TRBJ2-3; TRBD1 matches at 7 bases. CDR1 is SNHLY and CDR2 is FYNNEI in the germline V gene. CDR3 length equals 13 residues. V dropped 7 bases and J dropped 4; count of bases not matched to a gene: 5. CDR3: CASNRGTADTQYF. CDR3 nucleotides: TGTGCCAGCAACAGGGGAACTGCAGATACGCAGTATTTT.

The V and J genes are TRBV29-1 and TRBJ2-6, with D unclear. With 1 base removed from V and 4 bases from J, the gap between germline ends came to 11 bases. In germline, CDR1 is SQVTM, CDR2 ANQGSEA. This CDR3 is 15 amino acids long. The CDR3 protein is CSVEGHPRGANVLTF. CDR3 sequence (DNA): TGCAGCGTTGAAGGGCATCCCAGGGGGGCCAACGTCCTGACTTTC.